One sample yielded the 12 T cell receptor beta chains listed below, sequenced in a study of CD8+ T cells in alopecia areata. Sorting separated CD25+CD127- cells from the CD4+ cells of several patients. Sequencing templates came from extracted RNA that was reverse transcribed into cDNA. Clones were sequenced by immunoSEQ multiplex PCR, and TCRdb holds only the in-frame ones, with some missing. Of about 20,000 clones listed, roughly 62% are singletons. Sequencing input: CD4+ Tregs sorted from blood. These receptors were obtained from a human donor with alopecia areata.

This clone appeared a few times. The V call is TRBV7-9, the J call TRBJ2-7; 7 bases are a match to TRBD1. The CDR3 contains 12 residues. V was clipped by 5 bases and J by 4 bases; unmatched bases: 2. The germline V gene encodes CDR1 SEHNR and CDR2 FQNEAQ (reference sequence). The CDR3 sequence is CASSMTGYEQYF. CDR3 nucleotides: TGTGCCAGCAGCATGACAGGGTACGAGCAGTACTTC.

The CDR3: CASSPAVVGTGELFF. The CDR3 DNA is TGTGCCAGCTCACCAGCGGTCGTGGGCACCGGGGAGCTGTTTTTT. The gene calls are TRBV18 and TRBJ2-2; no definite D call. In germline, CDR1 is KGHSH, CDR2 LQKENI. This CDR3 has 15 amino acids. Trimming stripped 2 bases from V and 4 bases from J, with 11 bases between.

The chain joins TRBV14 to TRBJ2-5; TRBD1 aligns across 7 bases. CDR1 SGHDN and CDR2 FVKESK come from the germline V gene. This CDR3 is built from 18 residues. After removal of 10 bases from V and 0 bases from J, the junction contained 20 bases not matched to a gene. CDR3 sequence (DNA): TGTGCCAACCCTCGGAGCGGCCCAATGGGACAGTACCAAGAGACCCAGTACTTC. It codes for CANPRSGPMGQYQETQYF.

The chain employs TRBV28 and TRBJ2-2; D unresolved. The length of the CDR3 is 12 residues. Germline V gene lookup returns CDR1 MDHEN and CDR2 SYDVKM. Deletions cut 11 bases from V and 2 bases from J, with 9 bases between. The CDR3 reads CALGTNTGELFF. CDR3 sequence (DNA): TGTGCCTTGGGTACTAACACCGGGGAGCTGTTTTTT.

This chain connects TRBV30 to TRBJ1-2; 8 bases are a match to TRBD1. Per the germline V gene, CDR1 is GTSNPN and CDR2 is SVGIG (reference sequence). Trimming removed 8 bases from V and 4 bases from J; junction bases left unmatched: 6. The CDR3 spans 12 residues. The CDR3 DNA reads TGTGCCAAGGACAGGGAAGGCTATGGCTACACCTTC. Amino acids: CAKDREGYGYTF.

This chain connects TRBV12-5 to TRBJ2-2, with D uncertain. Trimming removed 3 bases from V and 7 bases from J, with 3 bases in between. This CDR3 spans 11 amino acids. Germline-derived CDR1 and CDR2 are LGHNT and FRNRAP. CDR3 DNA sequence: TGTGCTAGTGGTTTAGGCGGGGAGCTGTTTTTT. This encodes CASGLGGELFF.

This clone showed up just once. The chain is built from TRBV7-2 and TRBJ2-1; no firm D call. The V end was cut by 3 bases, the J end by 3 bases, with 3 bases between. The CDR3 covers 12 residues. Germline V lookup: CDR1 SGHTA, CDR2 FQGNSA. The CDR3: CASSLRYNEQFF. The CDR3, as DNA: TGTGCCAGCAGCTTGCGCTACAATGAGCAGTTCTTC.

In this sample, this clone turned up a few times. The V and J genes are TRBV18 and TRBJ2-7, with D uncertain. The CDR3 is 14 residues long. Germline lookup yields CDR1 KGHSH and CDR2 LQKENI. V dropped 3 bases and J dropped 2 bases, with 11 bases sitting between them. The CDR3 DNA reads TGTGCCAGCTCACCTTTTGATCCGGCCTACGAGCAGTACTTC. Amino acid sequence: CASSPFDPAYEQYF.

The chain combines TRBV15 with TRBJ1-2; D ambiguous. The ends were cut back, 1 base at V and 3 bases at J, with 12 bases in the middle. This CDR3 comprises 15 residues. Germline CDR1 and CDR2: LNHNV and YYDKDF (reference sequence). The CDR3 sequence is CATSRVGNGYYGYTF. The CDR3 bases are TGTGCCACCAGCAGAGTCGGAAATGGGTACTATGGCTACACCTTC. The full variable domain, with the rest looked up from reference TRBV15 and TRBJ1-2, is DAMVIQNPRYQVTQFGKPVTLSCSQTLNHNVMYWYQQKSSQAPKLLFHYYDKDFNNEADTPDNFQSRRPNTSFCFLDIRSPGLGDTAMYLCATSRVGNGYYGYTFGSGTRLTVV.

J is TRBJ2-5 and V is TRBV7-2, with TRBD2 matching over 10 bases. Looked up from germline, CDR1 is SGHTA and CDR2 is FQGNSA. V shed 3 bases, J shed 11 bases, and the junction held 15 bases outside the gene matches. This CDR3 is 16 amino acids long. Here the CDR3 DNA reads TGTGCCAGCAGCTTGGTCCATTCTAGCGGGAGCTGGGAGCAGTACTTC. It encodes CASSLVHSSGSWEQYF.

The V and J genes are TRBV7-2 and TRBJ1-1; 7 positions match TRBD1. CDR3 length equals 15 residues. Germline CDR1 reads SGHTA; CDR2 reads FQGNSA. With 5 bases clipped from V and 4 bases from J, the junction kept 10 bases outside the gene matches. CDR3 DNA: TGTGCCAGCAGCCCCAGGGGGAGGGACGGCACTGAAGCTTTCTTT. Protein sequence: CASSPRGRDGTEAFF.

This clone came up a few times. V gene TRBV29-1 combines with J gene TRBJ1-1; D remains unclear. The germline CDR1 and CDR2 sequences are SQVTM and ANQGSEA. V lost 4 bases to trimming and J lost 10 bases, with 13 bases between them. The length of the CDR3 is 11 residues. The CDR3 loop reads CSVGRLKVAFF. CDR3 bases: TGCAGCGTTGGGCGGTTAAAGGTAGCTTTCTTT.